The next 12 T cell receptor beta chains were all read from a single sample in a study of cytomegalovirus exposure and HLA in healthy donors. The PCR had 60 Vbeta and 13 Jbeta primers. Method: immunoSEQ multiplex PCR; TCRdb's copy keeps in-frame clones and lacks some. The sample shows about 130,000 clones, around 78% of them seen only once. Sequencing was performed on PBMCs. These receptors were taken from a woman aged 40 to 50 in good health and CMV-seronegative.

The chain has TRBV5-4 and TRBJ2-7; 9 bases fit TRBD1. CDR3 length: 15 residues. V lost 3 bases, J lost 0 bases, and 4 bases stayed unmatched. Per the germline V gene, CDR1 is SGHNT and CDR2 is YYREEE (reference sequence). The CDR3 bases are TGTGCCAGCAGCTCCACAGGGGGCTTCTCCTACGAGCAGTACTTC. It translates to CASSSTGGFSYEQYF.

The V gene is TRBV4-2, the J gene TRBJ1-1; TRBD1 matches 9 bases. CDR3 length: 16 amino acids. CDR1 is LGHNA and CDR2 is YNFKEQ in the germline V gene. V lost 2 bases to trimming and J lost 4 bases; unmatched junction nucleotides: 8. CDR3 sequence: CASSQNAGQGGTEAFF. The CDR3 DNA is TGTGCCAGCAGCCAAAACGCGGGACAGGGCGGCACTGAAGCTTTCTTT.

The chain combines TRBV5-1 with TRBJ1-4; D is perhaps TRBD1 (5 bases). Trimming stripped 4 bases from V and 7 bases from J, with 23 bases between. This CDR3 has 17 amino acids. Germline loops: CDR1 SGHRS, CDR2 YFSETQ. CDR3 protein: CASSAGPHGSGTEKLFF. The CDR3 DNA follows: TGCGCCAGCAGCGCCGGGCCCCACGGGAGTGGGACTGAAAAACTGTTTTTT.

This chain links TRBV6-1 with TRBJ2-7, with 10 bases fitting TRBD1. V shed 3 bases, J shed 2 bases, and the junction held 7 bases outside the gene matches. From germline, CDR1 is MNHNS and CDR2 SASEGT. The CDR3 extends over 16 amino acids. The CDR3 nucleotides are TGTGCCAGCAGTGACCCCCGGGACAGGGGCGCCTACGAGCAGTACTTC. It is translated as CASSDPRDRGAYEQYF.

The chain has TRBV5-1 and TRBJ2-1; 10 positions agree with TRBD2. Unmatched junction bases numbered 16, after V lost 3 bases and J lost 7 bases. Germline CDR1 SGHRS, CDR2 YFSETQ. CDR3 length: 18 amino acids. CDR3 coding DNA: TGCGCCAGCAGCTCGACCCCCGCTCTAGCGGGAGATGGGAATGAGCAGTTCTTC. Translating it yields CASSSTPALAGDGNEQFF.

This chain joins TRBV27 and TRBJ2-5; no clear D. Judging by the DNA end, TRBJ2-7 fits better; the J call may be wrong. The germline CDR1 and CDR2 sequences are MNHEY and SMNVEV (reference sequence). This CDR3 has 11 residues. The CDR3 DNA is TGTGCCAGCGGGCCCATTTACGAGCAGTACTTC. Its translation: CASGPIYEQYF.

This clone appeared a single time. The rearrangement links TRBV19 to TRBJ2-2, with 10 bases matching TRBD2. V trimming: 7 bases; J trimming: 5 bases; junction bases outside the gene matches: 7. CDR1 and CDR2 from the germline V gene are LNHDA and SQIVND (reference sequence). The CDR3 sequence is 15 residues long. The CDR3 region is CASTTAGGLTGELFF. In nucleotides, the CDR3 is TGTGCCAGTACTACAGCGGGGGGGCTTACCGGGGAGCTGTTTTTT.

V is TRBV19 and J is TRBJ2-7, with TRBD1 identical over 9 bases. CDR3 size: 13 residues. V dropped 6 bases and J dropped 1; count of bases not matched to a gene: 1. Germline assignment: CDR1 LNHDA and CDR2 SQIVND (reference sequence). CDR3 coding DNA: TGTGCCAGTAGGGGACAGGGATCCTACGAGCAGTACTTC. Translating it yields CASRGQGSYEQYF.

V and J are TRBV14 and TRBJ1-2; D remains unclear. The CDR3 sequence is 16 residues long. Germline CDR1 and CDR2: SGHDN and FVKESK. Trimming took 1 base from V and 4 from J, leaving 16 bases between them. The CDR3 DNA follows: TGTGCCAGCAGCCAAGTTCCAGGCGGGAGCCTCTATGGCTACACCTTC. This gives the protein CASSQVPGGSLYGYTF.

The chain links TRBV5-1 to TRBJ2-2, with a tentative D call TRBD2 (5 bases). The CDR3 sequence is 16 residues long. Trimming removed 3 bases at V and 2 bases at J, with 14 bases between. Germline CDR1 is SGHRS and CDR2 is YFSETQ. CDR3 nucleotide sequence: TGCGCCAGCAGCTCCAGGACTCTTACAAACACCGGGGAGCTGTTTTTT. The encoded protein is CASSSRTLTNTGELFF.

The chain is built from TRBV5-8 and TRBJ2-1; 7 positions agree with TRBD1. Germline V CDR1 and CDR2: SGHTS, YDEGEE. The ends lost 0 bases at V and 5 bases at J; junction bases unmatched: 2. The CDR3 length is 14 residues. CDR3 sequence: CASSLEGADNEQFF. The CDR3 coding sequence is TGTGCCAGCAGCTTGGAGGGGGCCGACAATGAGCAGTTCTTC.

J is TRBJ1-1 and V is TRBV18, with a weak D call TRBD1 (5 bases). Germline V gene lookup returns CDR1 KGHSH and CDR2 LQKENI. The CDR3 covers 13 residues. The V end lost 4 bases, the J end lost 1 base, and 7 bases lay between the germline ends. The CDR3 reads CASSHGQNTEAFF. The CDR3 region has the DNA TGTGCCAGCTCACATGGACAGAACACTGAAGCTTTCTTT.